One and the same sample provided the 23 T cell receptor beta chains below, sequenced in a study of T cell responses to AZD1222 COVID-19 vaccine listed by TCRdb under 2021. The library came from the immunoSEQ multiplex PCR assay. Not all clones reach the TCRdb copy of this immuneACCESS table, which keeps in-frame sequences only. Checked studies attribute under half of the gap to unresolved V genes and leave the rest unexplained. This sample lists about 120,000 clones; roughly 89% were detected once. The biggest ten clones account for roughly 5% of the sample. This specimen's time point label, per the study, means: baseline before first vaccination. The sequences come from peripheral blood, collected on day 0 of AZD1222 vaccination. The source is an adult in good health.

This chain links TRBV5-4 with TRBJ1-3; TRBD1 agrees at 7 bases. Germline CDR1 is SGHNT and CDR2 is YYREEE (reference sequence). V lost 2 bases, J lost 9 bases, and 5 bases stayed unmatched. The CDR3 consists of 13 residues. As DNA, the CDR3 is TGTGCCAGCAGCTTAGGGGGCGCGGTCACCATATATTTT. This codes for CASSLGGAVTIYF.

J is TRBJ2-3 and V is TRBV24-1, with TRBD1 matching 7 bases. V lost 7 bases and J lost 3; bases outside the gene matches: 3. The germline V gene encodes CDR1 KGHDR and CDR2 SFDVKD. The CDR3 has 13 amino acids. The CDR3 region has the DNA TGTGCCACCAGCCCACAGGGGACAGATACGCAGTATTTT. Translation gives CATSPQGTDTQYF.

The chain carries TRBV3-1 (or the pseudogene TRBV3-2) and TRBJ1-2; 9 bases line up with TRBD1. Losses at the gene ends were 7 bases for V and 7 bases for J; bases not matched to a gene: 7. The CDR3 spans 13 residues. Germline CDR1 and CDR2: LGHDT and YNNKEL (reference sequence). CDR3: CASNRGRGSGYTF. The CDR3 coding sequence is TGTGCCAGCAACAGGGGGCGAGGATCTGGCTACACCTTC.

The chain carries TRBV13 and TRBJ1-4, with D possibly being TRBD1 (5 bases). In germline, CDR1 is PRHDT, CDR2 FYEKMQ (reference sequence). Between the trimmed V and J ends, which lost 4 bases and 10 bases, there was a span of 10 bases. This CDR3 spans 12 amino acids. Written as DNA, the CDR3 is TGTGCCAGCAGCTCCCAGGGTGGAAAACTGTTTTTT. It codes for CASSSQGGKLFF.

In this sample, this clone turned up once. This chain joins TRBV7-3 and TRBJ1-1; possible D gene TRBD1, 6 bases. Trimming pared 3 bases from V and 3 bases from J, leaving 11 bases between. Germline V gene lookup returns CDR1 SGHTA and CDR2 FQGTGA. The CDR3 length is 14 residues. CDR3 protein: CASSFGGRDTEAFF. Written as DNA, the CDR3 is TGTGCCAGCAGCTTTGGGGGCAGAGACACTGAAGCTTTCTTT. The entire variable domain, with the rest obtained from reference TRBV7-3 and TRBJ1-1, is as follows: GAGVSQTPSNKVTEKGKYVELRCDPISGHTALYWYRQSLGQGPEFLIYFQGTGAADDSGLPNDRFFAVRPEGSVSTLKIQRTERGDSAVYLCASSFGGRDTEAFFGQGTRLTVV.

The chain links TRBV7-6 to TRBJ1-1; D unresolved. CDR3 length equals 16 residues. The germline V gene encodes CDR1 SGHVS and CDR2 FNYEAQ. V shed 5 bases and J shed 0 bases, with 16 bases lying between them. The CDR3 DNA is TGTGCCAGCAGCCCCGAGGCGGGCTGGATGAACACTGAAGCTTTCTTT. Translating gives CASSPEAGWMNTEAFF.

The V call is TRBV27, the J call TRBJ2-7; TRBD1 is a possible D gene (5 bases). Germline assignment: CDR1 MNHEY and CDR2 SMNVEV (reference sequence). The CDR3 sequence is 13 residues long. V dropped 4 bases and J dropped 7 bases, with 14 bases sitting between them. CDR3 in DNA: TGTGCCAGCAGTTCCCGCCAGGGATGGGAGCAGTACTTC. Translation: CASSSRQGWEQYF.

A single count supports this clone. The chain couples TRBV30 to TRBJ2-6; no clear D gene. Trimming removed 1 base from V and 1 base from J, with 5 bases in between. CDR3 size: 14 residues. Per the germline V gene, CDR1 is GTSNPN and CDR2 is SVGIG (reference sequence). CDR3 loop: CAWSALSGANVLTF. The CDR3 DNA sequence: TGTGCCTGGAGTGCGCTGTCTGGGGCCAACGTCCTGACTTTC. Drawing the rest from reference TRBV30 and TRBJ2-6, the complete variable domain is SQTIHQWPATLVQPVGSPLSLECTVEGTSNPNLYWYRQAAGRGLQLLFYSVGIGQISSEVPQNLSASRPQDRQFILSSKKLLLSDSGFYLCAWSALSGANVLTFGAGSRLTVL.

The rearrangement joins TRBV2 to TRBJ2-3, with D perhaps TRBD2 (6 bases). This CDR3 comprises 14 residues. V was clipped by 8 bases and J by 3 bases, with 15 bases between them. Germline lookup yields CDR1 SNHLY and CDR2 FYNNEI. The CDR3 DNA reads TGTGCCAGCTTACGGCTAGCGCTTACAGATACGCAGTATTTT. As protein: CASLRLALTDTQYF.

The chain combines TRBV6-5 with TRBJ1-2; no firm D call. The CDR3 spans 12 residues. Looked up from germline, CDR1 is MNHEY and CDR2 is SVGAGI. With 5 bases removed from V and 10 bases from J, the gap between germline ends came to 14 bases. CDR3 in DNA: TGTGCCAGCAGTACCCCGGAGGGTACCTACACCTTC. Translated, it gives CASSTPEGTYTF.

The chain carries TRBV14 and TRBJ1-3, with D unresolved. The CDR3 extends over 16 amino acids. Trimming stripped 0 bases from V and 0 bases from J, with 9 bases between. Per germline, CDR1 SGHDN and CDR2 FVKESK. The CDR3: CASSQDSWSSGNTIYF. DNA for the CDR3: TGTGCCAGCAGCCAAGATTCTTGGAGCTCTGGAAACACCATATATTTT. The full variable domain, rest sourced from reference TRBV14 and TRBJ1-3, is EAGVTQFPSHSVIEKGQTVTLRCDPISGHDNLYWYRRVMGKEIKFLLHFVKESKQDESGMPNNRFLAERTGGTYSTLKVQPAELEDSGVYFCASSQDSWSSGNTIYFGEGSWLTVV.

The chain has TRBV27 and TRBJ2-7, with D possibly matching TRBD1 (5 bases). Germline V lookup: CDR1 MNHEY, CDR2 SMNVEV (reference sequence). The CDR3 runs 13 residues. The V gene lost 4 bases and the J gene lost 4 bases, with 11 bases spanning the gap. For the CDR3, the DNA is TGTGCCAGCAGTTCAGGCGACAGATACGAGCAGTACTTC. This codes for CASSSGDRYEQYF.

The rearrangement links TRBV10-3 to TRBJ1-6; 7 nucleotides align to TRBD1. Trimming took 6 bases from V and 3 from J; bases not matched to a gene: 5. In germline, CDR1 is ENHRY, CDR2 SYGVKD. The CDR3 runs 15 residues. The DNA of the CDR3 is TGTGCCATCAGGAATGACAGGGACTATAATTCACCCCTCCACTTT. It codes for CAIRNDRDYNSPLHF.

The chain is built from TRBV7-9 and TRBJ2-3; D assignment may be TRBD1 or TRBD2 (5 bases each). Deletions cut 6 bases from V and 3 bases from J, with 7 bases between. Looked up from germline, CDR1 is SEHNR and CDR2 is FQNEAQ (reference sequence). This CDR3 has 12 amino acids. The chain's CDR3 is CASSWGTDTQYF. In DNA form, the CDR3 reads TGTGCCAGCAGTTGGGGGACAGATACGCAGTATTTT.

The chain combines TRBV11-3 with TRBJ2-7, with 9 bases lining up with TRBD1. The trim removed 5 bases at V and 4 bases at J, leaving 6 bases unmatched. The V gene's germline CDR1 is SGHNT and CDR2 YENEEA. The CDR3 is made up of 14 amino acids. CDR3 in DNA: TGTGCCAGCAGCACCCGGACAGGGGCATACGAGCAGTACTTC. This sequence encodes CASSTRTGAYEQYF.

In DNA form, the CDR3 reads TGTGCCAGCAGCTTAGGGGGGGACAGGGGATCCTATGGCTACACCTTC. This gives the protein CASSLGGDRGSYGYTF. The V call is TRBV7-8, the J call TRBJ1-2, with TRBD1 matching over 10 bases. This CDR3 spans 16 amino acids. Trimming at V came to 1 base and at J to 4 bases, leaving 6 bases not matched to a gene. The germline gives CDR1 SGHVS, CDR2 FQNEAQ.

This chain connects TRBV5-6 to TRBJ2-3, with D perhaps given as TRBD1 or TRBD2 (5 bases each). The germline V gene has CDR1 SGHDT and CDR2 YYEEEE. The CDR3 length is 14 residues. Trimming took off 1 base at V and 4 bases at J, with 10 bases between the two ends. For the CDR3, the DNA is TGTGCCAGCAGCTTGTGGGGGAGTTCAGATACGCAGTATTTT. Translating gives CASSLWGSSDTQYF.

This rearrangement joins TRBV9 to TRBJ1-3, with 8 bases fitting TRBD1. The germline gives CDR1 SGDLS, CDR2 YYNGEE. The V and J ends lost 4 bases and 2 bases, in that order; junction bases with no gene match: 8. CDR3 size: 16 residues. CDR3 DNA: TGTGCCAGCAGCCCCCGGACAGGGTCTCCTGGAAACACCATATATTTT. Its protein product is CASSPRTGSPGNTIYF. The full variable domain, with the rest looked up from reference TRBV9 and TRBJ1-3, is DSGVTQTPKHLITATGQRVTLRCSPRSGDLSVYWYQQSLDQGLQFLIQYYNGEERAKGNILERFSAQQFPDLHSELNLSSLELGDSALYFCASSPRTGSPGNTIYFGEGSWLTVV.

The chain combines TRBV18 with TRBJ1-5; 8 bases line up with TRBD1. The CDR3 contains 15 residues. Germline V gives CDR1 KGHSH, CDR2 LQKENI. The ends lost 0 bases at V and 6 bases at J; junction bases unmatched: 4. CDR3 residues: CASSPPDTGGQPQHF. CDR3 nucleotides: TGTGCCAGCTCACCACCGGATACAGGGGGTCAGCCCCAGCATTTT. The full variable domain, in which reference TRBV18 and TRBJ1-5 provide the parts outside the CDR3, is NAGVMQNPRHLVRRRGQEARLRCSPMKGHSHVYWYRQLPEEGLKFMVYLQKENIIDESGMPKERFSAEFPKEGPSILRIQQVVRGDSAAYFCASSPPDTGGQPQHFGDGTRLSIL.

This clone appeared once. The chain recombines TRBV19 with TRBJ2-7, with TRBD1 identical over 7 bases. Germline CDR1 and CDR2: LNHDA and SQIVND (reference sequence). CDR3 length: 13 amino acids. With V trimmed by 6 bases and J by 7 bases, 9 bases remained unmatched. The CDR3, as DNA: TGTGCCAGTAGCCAGACAGGGTCTCGAGAGCAGTACTTC. Protein product: CASSQTGSREQYF.

The chain recombines TRBV6-2 or TRBV6-3 with TRBJ2-4; 9 bases map to TRBD2. The DNA end is a closer match to TRBJ2-5, so the J assignment may be wrong. This CDR3 is built from 12 residues. CDR1 and CDR2 from the germline V gene are MNHEY and SVGEGT. CDR3 nucleotide sequence: TGTGCCAGCAGCTCAGCGGGAGGGACCCAGTACTTC. It specifies CASSSAGGTQYF.

Details on this clone: The junction departs from the called germline gene at one end, perhaps through a read error. This sample also contains other DNA sequences that code for the same CDR3. This chain joins TRBV9 and TRBJ2-7, with D tentatively TRBD1 (5 bases). CDR3 length: 11 residues. CDR1 SGDLS and CDR2 YYNGEE come from the germline V gene. The CDR3 loop is CASSSGNEQYF. In DNA form, the CDR3 reads TGTGCCAGCAGTTCAGGGAACGAGCAGTATTTC.

This clone showed up just a few times. The chain has TRBV5-1 and TRBJ1-1, with 9 positions matching TRBD1. This CDR3 is 14 amino acids long. Germline loops: CDR1 SGHRS, CDR2 YFSETQ. J was trimmed by 4 bases and V by 5 bases; bases with no gene match: 6. The CDR3, as DNA: TGCGCCAGCAGGGGGACAGGGTCCGGCACTGAAGCTTTCTTT. This sequence encodes CASRGTGSGTEAFF. The complete variable domain, with remaining parts taken from reference TRBV5-1 and TRBJ1-1, reads KAGVTQTPRYLIKTRGQQVTLSCSPISGHRSVSWYQQTPGQGLQFLFEYFSETQRNKGNFPGRFSGRQFSNSRSEMNVSTLELGDSALYLCASRGTGSGTEAFFGQGTRLTVV.